The clone carrying this T cell receptor (beta chain) came up a few times. Amplification of TCR beta CDR3 regions was performed using RNA transcripts as template. HTBI primers were employed in a first-round RT-PCR of the TCR CDR3. TCRdb re-derived calls from the multiplex PCR reads in MiXCR, one entry per CDR3 protein. The sample holds over 400,000 distinct CDR3 sequences; 20% to 25% are singletons and the top ten take approximately 49%. The data derive from a study of T cells in Graves' hyperthyroidism and ophthalmopathy. V lost 4 bases to trimming and J lost 0 bases; unmatched junction nucleotides: 4. Germline CDR1 SGHDT, CDR2 YYEEEE. CDR3 length: 15 amino acids. Ophthalmopathy patients showed a Clinical Activity Score of at least 3, NOSPECS grade of at least 4 and duration under 3 months. Exclusion followed for patients with uncontrolled infection, other autoimmune disease, pregnancy or lactation. On the basis of clinical symptoms, serum thyroxine and TRAb, thyroid ultrasound and orbital computed tomography, diagnoses were made.

V gene TRBV5-6 combines with J gene TRBJ2-4; 7 positions match TRBD2. This clonotype was sampled from a woman between 65 and 79 years old with Graves' ophthalmopathy. The specimen sequenced was blood. The CDR3 DNA follows: TGTGCCAGCAGCCCGGGAGGTTTAGCCAAAAACATTCAGTACTTC. Its translation: CASSPGGLAKNIQYF.